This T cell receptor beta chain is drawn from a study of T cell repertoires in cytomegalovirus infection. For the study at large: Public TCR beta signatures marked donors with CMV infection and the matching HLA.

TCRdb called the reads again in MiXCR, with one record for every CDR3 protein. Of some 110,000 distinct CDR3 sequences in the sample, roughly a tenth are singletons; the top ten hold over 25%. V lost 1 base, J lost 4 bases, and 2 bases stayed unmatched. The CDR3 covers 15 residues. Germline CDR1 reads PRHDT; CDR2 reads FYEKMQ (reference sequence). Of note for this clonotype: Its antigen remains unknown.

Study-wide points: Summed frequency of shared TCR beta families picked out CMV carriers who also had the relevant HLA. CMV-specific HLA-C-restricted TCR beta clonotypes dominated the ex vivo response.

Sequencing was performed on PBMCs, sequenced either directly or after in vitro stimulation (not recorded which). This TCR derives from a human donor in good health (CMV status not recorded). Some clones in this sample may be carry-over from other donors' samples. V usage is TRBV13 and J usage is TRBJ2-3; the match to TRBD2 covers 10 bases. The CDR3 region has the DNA TGTGCCAGCAGCTTAGCCGGACTAGCGGCAGATACGCAGTATTTT. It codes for CASSLAGLAADTQYF.